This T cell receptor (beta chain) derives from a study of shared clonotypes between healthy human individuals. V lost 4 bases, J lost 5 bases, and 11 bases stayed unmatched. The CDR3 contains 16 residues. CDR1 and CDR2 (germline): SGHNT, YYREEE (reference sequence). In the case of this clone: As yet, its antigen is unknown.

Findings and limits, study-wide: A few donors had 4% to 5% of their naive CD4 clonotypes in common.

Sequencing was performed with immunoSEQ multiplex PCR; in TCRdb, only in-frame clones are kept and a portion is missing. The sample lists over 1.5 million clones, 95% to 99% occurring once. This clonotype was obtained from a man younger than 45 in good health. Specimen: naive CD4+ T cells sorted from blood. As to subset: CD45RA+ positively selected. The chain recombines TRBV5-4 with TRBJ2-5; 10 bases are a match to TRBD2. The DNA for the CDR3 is TGTGCCAGCAGCCGCCCCACAGCGGGAGGGGGGGAGACCCAGTACTTC. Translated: CASSRPTAGGGETQYF.